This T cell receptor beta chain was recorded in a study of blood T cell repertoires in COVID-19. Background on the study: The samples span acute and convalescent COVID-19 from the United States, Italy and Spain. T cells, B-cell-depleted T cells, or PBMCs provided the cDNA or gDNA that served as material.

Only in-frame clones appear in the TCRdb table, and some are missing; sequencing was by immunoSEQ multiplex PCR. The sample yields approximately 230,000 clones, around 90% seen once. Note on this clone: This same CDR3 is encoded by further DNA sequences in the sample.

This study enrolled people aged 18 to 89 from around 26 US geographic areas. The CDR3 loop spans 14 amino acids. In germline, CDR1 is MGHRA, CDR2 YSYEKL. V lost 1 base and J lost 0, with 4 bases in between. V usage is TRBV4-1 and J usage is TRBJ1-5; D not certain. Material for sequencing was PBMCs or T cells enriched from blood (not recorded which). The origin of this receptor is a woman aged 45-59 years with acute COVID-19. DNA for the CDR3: TGCGCCAGCAGCCAAGTCGGTAGCAATCAGCCCCAGCATTTT. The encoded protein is CASSQVGSNQPQHF.